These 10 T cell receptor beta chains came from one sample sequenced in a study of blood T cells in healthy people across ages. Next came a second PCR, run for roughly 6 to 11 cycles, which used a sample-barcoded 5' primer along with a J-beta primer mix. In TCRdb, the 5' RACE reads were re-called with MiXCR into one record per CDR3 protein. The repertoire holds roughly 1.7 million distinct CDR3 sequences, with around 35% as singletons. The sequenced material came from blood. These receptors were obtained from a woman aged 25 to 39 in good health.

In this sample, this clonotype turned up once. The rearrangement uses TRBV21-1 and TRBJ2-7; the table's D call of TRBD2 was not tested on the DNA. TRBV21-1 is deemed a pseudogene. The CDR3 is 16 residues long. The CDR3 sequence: CARSGGPPPPSYEQYF. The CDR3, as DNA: TGTGCCAGGTCTGGGGGCCCTCCCCCTCCCTCCTACGAGCAGTACTTC.

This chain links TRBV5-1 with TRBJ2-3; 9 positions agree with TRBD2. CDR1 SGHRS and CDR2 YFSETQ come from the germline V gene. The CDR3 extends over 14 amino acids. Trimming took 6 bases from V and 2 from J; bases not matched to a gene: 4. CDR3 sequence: CASKLAGYTDTQYF. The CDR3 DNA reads TGCGCCAGCAAGCTAGCGGGGTACACAGATACGCAGTATTTT.

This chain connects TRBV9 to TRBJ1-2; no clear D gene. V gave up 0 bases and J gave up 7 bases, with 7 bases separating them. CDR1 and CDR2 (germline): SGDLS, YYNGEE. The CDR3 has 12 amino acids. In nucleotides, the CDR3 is TGTGCCAGCAGCGTAGTCGGGAGTGGCTACACCTTC. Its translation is CASSVVGSGYTF.

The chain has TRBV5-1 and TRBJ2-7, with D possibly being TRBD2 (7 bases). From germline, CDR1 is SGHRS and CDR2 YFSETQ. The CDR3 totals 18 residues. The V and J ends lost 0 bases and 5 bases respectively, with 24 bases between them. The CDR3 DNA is TGCGCCAGCAGCTTGGGGAATCAGGGGTCATCAGGGAGGGACGAGCAGTACTTC. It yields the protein CASSLGNQGSSGRDEQYF. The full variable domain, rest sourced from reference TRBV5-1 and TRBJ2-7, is KAGVTQTPRYLIKTRGQQVTLSCSPISGHRSVSWYQQTPGQGLQFLFEYFSETQRNKGNFPGRFSGRQFSNSRSEMNVSTLELGDSALYLCASSLGNQGSSGRDEQYFGPGTRLTVT.

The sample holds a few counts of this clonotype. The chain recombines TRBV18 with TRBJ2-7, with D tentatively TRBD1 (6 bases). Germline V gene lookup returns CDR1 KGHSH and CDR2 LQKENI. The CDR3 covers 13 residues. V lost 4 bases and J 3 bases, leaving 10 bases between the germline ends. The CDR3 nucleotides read TGTGCCAGCTCACGGACAGAGGGCTACGAGCAGTACTTC. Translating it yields CASSRTEGYEQYF. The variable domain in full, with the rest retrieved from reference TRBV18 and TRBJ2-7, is NAGVMQNPRHLVRRRGQEARLRCSPMKGHSHVYWYRQLPEEGLKFMVYLQKENIIDESGMPKERFSAEFPKEGPSILRIQQVVRGDSAAYFCASSRTEGYEQYFGPGTRLTVT.

The CDR3 DNA is TGCGCCAGCAGCCAGGGCGGGACTAGCATTACAGATACGCAGTATTTT. Translating gives CASSQGGTSITDTQYF. The V and J genes are TRBV4-1 and TRBJ2-3, with TRBD2 matching 9 bases. Germline loops: CDR1 MGHRA, CDR2 YSYEKL. The CDR3 runs to 16 residues. Unmatched junction bases numbered 7, after V lost 3 bases and J lost 3 bases.

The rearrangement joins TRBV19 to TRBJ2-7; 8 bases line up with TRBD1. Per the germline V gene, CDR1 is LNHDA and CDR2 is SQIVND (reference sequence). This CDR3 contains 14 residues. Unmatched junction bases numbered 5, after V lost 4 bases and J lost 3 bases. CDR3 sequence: CASSNQGAVYEQYF. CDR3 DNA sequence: TGTGCCAGTAGTAATCAGGGGGCCGTCTACGAGCAGTACTTC.

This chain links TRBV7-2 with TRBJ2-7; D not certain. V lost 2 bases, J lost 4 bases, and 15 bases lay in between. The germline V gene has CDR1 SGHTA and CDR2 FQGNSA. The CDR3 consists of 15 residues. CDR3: CASSLFKGDQYEQYF. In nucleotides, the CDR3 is TGTGCCAGCAGCTTATTCAAGGGCGACCAATACGAGCAGTACTTC.

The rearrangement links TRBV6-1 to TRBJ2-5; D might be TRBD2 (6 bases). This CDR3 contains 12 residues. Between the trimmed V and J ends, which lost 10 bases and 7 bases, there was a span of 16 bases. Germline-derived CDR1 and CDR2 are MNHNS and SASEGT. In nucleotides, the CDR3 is TGTGCCACCACCCGGGGGACGGGGACCCAGTACTTC. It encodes CATTRGTGTQYF.

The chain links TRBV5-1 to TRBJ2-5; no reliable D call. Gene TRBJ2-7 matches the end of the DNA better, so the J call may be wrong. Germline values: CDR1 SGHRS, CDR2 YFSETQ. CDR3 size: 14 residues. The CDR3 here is CASRLENVAYEQYF. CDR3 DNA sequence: TGCGCCAGCAGACTCGAGAACGTTGCCTACGAGCAGTACTTC.